A single sample gave rise to the 25 T cell receptor beta chains below, sequenced in a study of beta chain features in type 1 diabetes. The entirety of the isolated RNA underwent reverse transcription, so expressed TCRB transcripts were sequenced. This table comes from immunoSEQ multiplex PCR, and its TCRdb copy is limited to in-frame clones, with some not included. This sample has around 430,000 clones, with about 29% found just once. The sample comprised naive CD4+ T cells from blood. Receptors originate from a man younger than 35 in good health.

The J gene is TRBJ2-3, the V gene TRBV7-9; no definite D call. Trimming removed 3 bases from V and 2 bases from J, with 12 bases in between. Per the germline V gene, CDR1 is SEHNR and CDR2 is FQNEAQ (reference sequence). The CDR3 loop spans 15 amino acids. The CDR3 region has the DNA TGTGCCAGCAGCTTCGGAGACACTTACACAGATACGCAGTATTTT. Residues: CASSFGDTYTDTQYF.

This sequence joins TRBV2 and TRBJ2-5; 8 positions match TRBD1. J lost 3 bases, V lost 7 bases, and 4 bases had no gene match. CDR1 and CDR2 from the germline V gene are SNHLY and FYNNEI. This CDR3 region has 13 residues. The CDR3: CASTLDREETQYF. The CDR3 bases are TGTGCCAGCACTTTGGACAGGGAAGAGACCCAGTACTTC.

This clone was detected a few times. This sequence joins TRBV30 and TRBJ2-2; the match to TRBD1 covers 9 bases. The length of the CDR3 is 15 residues. Germline V lookup: CDR1 GTSNPN, CDR2 SVGIG (reference sequence). V shed 8 bases, J shed 5 bases, and the junction held 12 bases outside the gene matches. CDR3 loop: CAHKPGQGITGELFF. The CDR3 nucleotides read TGTGCCCATAAACCGGGACAGGGTATTACCGGGGAGCTGTTTTTT.

This rearrangement joins TRBV5-1 to TRBJ2-7, with D possibly matching TRBD1 (5 bases). Per germline, CDR1 SGHRS and CDR2 YFSETQ. Trimming took 2 bases from V and 0 from J, leaving 12 bases between them. The CDR3 covers 15 residues. The CDR3 region is CASSLSGISSYEQYF. The CDR3 DNA is TGCGCCAGCAGCTTATCAGGGATAAGCTCCTACGAGCAGTACTTC.

The chain joins TRBV5-1 to TRBJ1-2; D might be TRBD1 (5 bases). Germline V CDR1 and CDR2: SGHRS, YFSETQ. The CDR3 spans 15 residues. The ends were cut back, 2 bases at V and 4 bases at J, with 15 bases in the middle. DNA for the CDR3: TGCGCCAGCAGCTTCGACCCCGGTGGGGGCTATGGCTACACCTTC. It is translated as CASSFDPGGGYGYTF.

This clone was detected a few times. The chain couples TRBV7-8 to TRBJ2-1; possibly TRBD1 for D (6 bases). Per germline, CDR1 SGHVS and CDR2 FQNEAQ. V lost 2 bases and J 5 bases, leaving 7 bases between the germline ends. The CDR3 has 13 amino acids. The DNA of the CDR3 is TGTGCCAGCAGCTTAAACAGGGACAATGAGCAGTTCTTC. Its translation: CASSLNRDNEQFF.

The genes are TRBV25-1 and TRBJ2-3; 9 bases are a match to TRBD2. CDR1 MGHDK and CDR2 SYGVNS come from the germline V gene. V gave up 3 bases and J gave up 2 bases; unmatched junction bases: 6. This CDR3 has 16 amino acids. In nucleotides, the CDR3 is TGTGCCAGCAGTGATCCAGGCGGGAGGGTCACAGATACGCAGTATTTT. Encoded protein: CASSDPGGRVTDTQYF.

This chain links TRBV13 with TRBJ2-4; the match to TRBD2 covers 7 bases. This CDR3 contains 15 residues. CDR1 is PRHDT and CDR2 is FYEKMQ in the germline V gene (reference sequence). Trimming removed 5 bases from V and 5 bases from J; junction bases left unmatched: 9. This CDR3 is CASSPKAGLENIQYF. The CDR3 DNA follows: TGTGCCAGCAGCCCCAAAGCGGGACTCGAAAACATTCAGTACTTC.

CDR3 DNA: TGCAGCTCCCGGACATCCTTGAAGAGTGGCTACACCTTC. It codes for CSSRTSLKSGYTF. This chain links TRBV29-1 with TRBJ1-2; tentative D call: TRBD1 (5 bases). CDR3 length equals 13 residues. Trimming took off 8 bases at V and 7 bases at J, with 20 bases between the two ends. From germline, CDR1 is SQVTM and CDR2 ANQGSEA.

About this clone itself: Within the sample, other DNA sequences also encode this same CDR3. The chain is built from TRBV7-2 and TRBJ2-2; D not resolved. The CDR3 consists of 12 residues. Germline lookup yields CDR1 SGHTA and CDR2 FQGNSA. With 4 bases removed from V and 3 bases from J, the gap between germline ends came to 3 bases. The CDR3 sequence is CASSSYTGELFF. CDR3 nucleotides: TGTGCCAGCAGCTCCTACACCGGGGAGCTGTTTTTT.

The chain is built from TRBV7-9 and TRBJ2-5; TRBD2 matches at 14 bases. The J call is in doubt because the DNA end fits TRBJ2-7 better. The germline V gene encodes CDR1 SEHNR and CDR2 FQNEAQ (reference sequence). The CDR3 is 17 residues long. CDR3 residues: CASSFVRGTSGRHEQYF. CDR3 sequence (DNA): TGTGCCAGCAGCTTCGTCCGCGGGACTAGCGGGAGACACGAGCAGTACTTC.

The chain joins TRBV21-1 to TRBJ1-1; the table's TRBD1 call for D was not verified on the DNA. TRBV21-1 is designated a pseudogene. The CDR3 consists of 14 residues. The CDR3 nucleotides read TGTGCCAGCAGGGGCTGGACAGCGAACACTGAAGCTTTCTTT. Protein product: CASRGWTANTEAFF.

Only one count was recorded for this clone. The chain joins TRBV4-3 to TRBJ2-5; TRBD2 aligns across 8 bases. Germline V gene lookup returns CDR1 LGHNA and CDR2 YSLEER. V trimming: 4 bases; J trimming: 5 bases; junction bases outside the gene matches: 12. The CDR3 totals 16 residues. CDR3 sequence (DNA): TGCGCCAGCAGCCGTAGTCAAGCGGGAGTGGGGGAGACCCAGTACTTC. It specifies CASSRSQAGVGETQYF.

This rearrangement joins TRBV6-6 to TRBJ2-4; 7 nucleotides align to TRBD1. This CDR3 region has 16 residues. Trimming removed 5 bases from V and 1 base from J; junction bases left unmatched: 8. Looked up from germline, CDR1 is MNHNY and CDR2 is SVGAGI (reference sequence). CDR3 nucleotide sequence: TGTGCCAGCAGTCGACAGGGATCTGGGGCCAAAAACATTCAGTACTTC. Protein product: CASSRQGSGAKNIQYF.

This clone has more than one count but fewer than ten. The CDR3 nucleotides read TGTGCCAGCAGCCTTAATTGGGGCAGCTCCTACGAGCAGTACTTC. The encoded protein is CASSLNWGSSYEQYF. The chain uses TRBV13 and TRBJ2-7; D is possibly TRBD1 (5 bases). This CDR3 is built from 15 residues. Germline CDR1 reads PRHDT; CDR2 reads FYEKMQ (reference sequence). Trimming took off 5 bases at V and 0 bases at J, with 14 bases between the two ends.

The J gene is TRBJ2-1, the V gene TRBV12-5, with a tentative D call TRBD2 (5 bases). The CDR3 consists of 14 residues. Between the trimmed V and J ends, which lost 6 bases and 2 bases, there was a span of 11 bases. Germline CDR1 is LGHNT and CDR2 is FRNRAP. DNA for the CDR3: TGTGCTAGTGGCCGCCTCGGGACCTACAATGAGCAGTTCTTC. This translates into CASGRLGTYNEQFF.

About this clone: The same CDR3 can be traced to other DNA sequences in this sample. This chain joins TRBV29-1 and TRBJ2-2; 7 positions match TRBD1. This CDR3 comprises 13 residues. V trimming: 6 bases; J trimming: 2 bases; junction bases outside the gene matches: 3. CDR1 and CDR2 (germline): SQVTM, ANQGSEA. The CDR3 sequence: CSVGQTNTGELFF. CDR3 sequence (DNA): TGCAGCGTGGGACAGACAAACACCGGGGAGCTGTTTTTT.

This sequence joins TRBV9 and TRBJ1-3, with 8 bases aligning to TRBD1. CDR3 length: 17 residues. CDR1 is SGDLS, CDR2 YYNGEE, per germline. V dropped 3 bases and J dropped 0; count of bases not matched to a gene: 8. CDR3 nucleotide sequence: TGTGCCAGCAGCGGTACAAGCACAGGGGGCTCTGGAAACACCATATATTTT. It is translated as CASSGTSTGGSGNTIYF.

The rearrangement links TRBV6-5 to TRBJ2-5; the D gene could be TRBD1 or TRBD2 (7 bases each). Germline values: CDR1 MNHEY, CDR2 SVGAGI. CDR3 size: 15 residues. Trimming shortened V by 9 bases and J by 5 bases, and 22 bases separated the two germline ends. The CDR3 here is CASMPGGAPGETQYF. The CDR3 DNA sequence: TGTGCCAGTATGCCAGGGGGGGCCCCGGGGGAGACCCAGTACTTC.

This clone came up a few times. The rearrangement joins TRBV9 to TRBJ2-2; D gene unclear. V lost 4 bases and J lost 1, with 11 bases in between. Germline assignment: CDR1 SGDLS and CDR2 YYNGEE. This CDR3 has 15 residues. CDR3 amino acids: CASSRRTENTGELFF. The CDR3 coding sequence is TGTGCCAGCAGCAGGCGGACGGAGAACACCGGGGAGCTGTTTTTT.

This clone was seen a few times. The chain is built from TRBV9 and TRBJ1-2; no definite D call. CDR3 size: 14 residues. In germline, CDR1 is SGDLS, CDR2 YYNGEE. V was trimmed by 3 bases and J by 0 bases, leaving 9 bases between them. The DNA of the CDR3 is TGTGCCAGCAGCGCTGGACTGACTAACTATGGCTACACCTTC. Its translation: CASSAGLTNYGYTF.

The chain employs TRBV19 and TRBJ2-1, with 9 bases matching TRBD2. The CDR3 covers 15 residues. V dropped 6 bases and J dropped 5; count of bases not matched to a gene: 8. Germline CDR1 reads LNHDA; CDR2 reads SQIVND (reference sequence). The CDR3 region has the DNA TGTGCCAGTAGGATCGATAGCGGGAGTAACAATGAGCAGTTCTTC. Protein: CASRIDSGSNNEQFF.

In its sample, this clone was seen a few times. The chain links TRBV5-4 to TRBJ1-4; D gene unclear. CDR3 length equals 14 residues. Germline V lookup: CDR1 SGHNT, CDR2 YYREEE (reference sequence). With 3 bases removed from V and 6 bases from J, the gap between germline ends came to 12 bases. The CDR3 region is CASSSGSTDEKLFF. In DNA form, the CDR3 reads TGTGCCAGCAGCTCCGGGAGTACGGATGAAAAACTGTTTTTT.

The chain has TRBV4-3 and TRBJ2-5; D perhaps matches TRBD1 (7 bases). V shed 0 bases and J shed 4 bases, with 12 bases lying between them. The CDR3 extends over 15 amino acids. CDR1 is LGHNA and CDR2 is YSLEER in the germline V gene. This CDR3 is CASSQEGGGPETQYF. The DNA of the CDR3 is TGCGCCAGCAGCCAAGAAGGAGGGGGCCCAGAGACCCAGTACTTC.

The chain recombines TRBV5-1 with TRBJ2-7; the D is unclear. This CDR3 contains 12 residues. The germline CDR1 and CDR2 sequences are SGHRS and YFSETQ. V lost 2 bases and J 0 bases, leaving 3 bases between the germline ends. The CDR3 nucleotides are TGCGCCAGCAGCTTCAACTCCTACGAGCAGTACTTC. This encodes CASSFNSYEQYF. The full variable domain, with the rest looked up from reference TRBV5-1 and TRBJ2-7, is KAGVTQTPRYLIKTRGQQVTLSCSPISGHRSVSWYQQTPGQGLQFLFEYFSETQRNKGNFPGRFSGRQFSNSRSEMNVSTLELGDSALYLCASSFNSYEQYFGPGTRLTVT.